This entry features one T cell receptor beta chain sequence. Antigen unknown. The germline gene is not matched at one end of the junction; a read error may be the cause. This sample was taken from a study of cytomegalovirus exposure and HLA in healthy donors. The CDR3 extends over 12 amino acids. Germline lookup yields CDR1 SEHNR and CDR2 FQNEAQ (reference sequence). The PCR was carried out with 60 Vbeta primers and 13 Jbeta primers. Only in-frame clones appear in the TCRdb table, and some are missing; sequencing was by immunoSEQ multiplex PCR. The profile shows 50,000 or so clones, around 82% of them singletons. Study outcomes and limitations: Some TCR beta chains (around 160 of them) were listed as cytomegalovirus-associated. The study carried out a later analysis of TCR beta sequences. It associated about 15,000 of them with specific HLA alleles at a false discovery rate of 0.05.

The sequenced sample consisted of PBMCs. The chain links TRBV7-9 to TRBJ1-4, with 9 nucleotides matching TRBD1. This TCR was sampled from a boy aged 10-17 years in good health and CMV-seropositive. The chain's CDR3 is CSSSRDRAKLFF. As DNA, the CDR3 is TGTTCCAGCAGCCGGGACAGGGCTAAACTGTTTTTT.